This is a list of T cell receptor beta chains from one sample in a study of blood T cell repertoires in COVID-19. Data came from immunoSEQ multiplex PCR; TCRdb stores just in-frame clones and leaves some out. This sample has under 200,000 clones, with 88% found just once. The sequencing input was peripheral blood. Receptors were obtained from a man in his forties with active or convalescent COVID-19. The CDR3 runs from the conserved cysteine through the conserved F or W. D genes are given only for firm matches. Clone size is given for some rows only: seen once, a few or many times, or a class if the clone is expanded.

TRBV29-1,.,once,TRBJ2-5,TGCAGCGTCGTTGAGGAGACCCAGTACTTC,CSVVEETQYF
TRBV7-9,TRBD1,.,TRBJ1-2,TGTGCCAGCAGCATCGGGACAGGGGATGGCTACACCTTC,CASSIGTGDGYTF
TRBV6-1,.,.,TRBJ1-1,TGTGCCAGCAGTGACCGATGGGCCGCGGGCACTGAAGCTTTCTTT,CASSDRWAAGTEAFF
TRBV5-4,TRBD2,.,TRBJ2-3,TGTGCCAGCAGCTCCCTAGCGGGGGGCACAGATACGCAGTATTTT,CASSSLAGGTDTQYF
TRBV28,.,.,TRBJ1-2,TGTGCCAGTGGGACTTATAGCTATGGCTACACCTTC,CASGTYSYGYTF
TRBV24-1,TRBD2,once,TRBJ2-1,TGTGCCACCAGTGAACTAGCGGGAGACAATGAGCAGTTCTTC,CATSELAGDNEQFF
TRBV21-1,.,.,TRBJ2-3,TGTGCCAGCAGCAACCCAAGGACGTTACTAGCGGGAGAGACAGATACGCAGTATTTT,CASSNPRTLLAGETDTQYF
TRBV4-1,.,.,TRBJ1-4,TGCGCCAGCAGCCAGGCGACAGGCCCTAATGAAAAACTGTTTTTT,CASSQATGPNEKLFF
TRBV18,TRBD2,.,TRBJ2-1,TGTGCCAGCTCTGTGGTAGCGGGGGACTACAATGAGCAGTTCTTC,CASSVVAGDYNEQFF
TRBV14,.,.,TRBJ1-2,TGTGCCAGCAGCCAAGTTCAGTCCCAGGGCTACACCTTC,CASSQVQSQGYTF
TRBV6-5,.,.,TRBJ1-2,TGTGCCAGCAGTTACGGAGCTAACTATGGCTACACCTTC,CASSYGANYGYTF
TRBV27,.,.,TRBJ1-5,TGTGCCAGCAGTTTAGGACTACTTAGCAATCAGCCCCAGCATTTT,CASSLGLLSNQPQHF
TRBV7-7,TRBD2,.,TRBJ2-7,TGTGCCAGCAGCTTAGCCAGCGGGGGGCCCTCCTACGAGCAGTACTTC,CASSLASGGPSYEQYF
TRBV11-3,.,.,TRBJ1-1,TGTGCCAGCAGCCTAGGCGGCAAAAACACTGAAGCTTTCTTT,CASSLGGKNTEAFF
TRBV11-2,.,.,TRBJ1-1,TGTGCCAGCAGTCCATACCTTACAGCTAATGAAGCTTTCTTT,CASSPYLTANEAFF
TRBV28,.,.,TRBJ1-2,TGTGCCGTACCACAGGGAGCTTATGGCTACACCTTC,CAVPQGAYGYTF
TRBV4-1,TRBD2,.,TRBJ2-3,TGCGCCAGCAGCCAAGAACTTCAAGGACTAGCGAGCAACACAGATACGCAGTATTTT,CASSQELQGLASNTDTQYF
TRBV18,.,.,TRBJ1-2,TGTGCCAGCTCGTCGACCCGGGTGAGCGATGGCTACACCTTC,CASSSTRVSDGYTF
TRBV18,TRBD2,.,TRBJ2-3,TGTGCCAGCTCACGGCCCGAGCGGGAGCCATCTCCAACCACAGATACGCAGTATTTT,CASSRPEREPSPTTDTQYF
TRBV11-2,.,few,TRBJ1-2,TGTGCCAGCAGCCCCGAACGGGGGGCCGTCGGCTACACCTTC,CASSPERGAVGYTF
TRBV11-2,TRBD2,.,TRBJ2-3,TGTGCCAGCAGCCTCAATCTCGCGGGGGGAGGCACAGATACGCAGTATTTT,CASSLNLAGGGTDTQYF
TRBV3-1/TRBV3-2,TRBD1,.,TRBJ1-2,TGTGCCAGCAGCTCCGGGACAGGGGCGACGAGAGGCTACACCTTC,CASSSGTGATRGYTF
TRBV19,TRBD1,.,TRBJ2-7,TGTGCCAGTAGTCTTATGAGGGGGCGAGGATACGAGCAGTACTTC,CASSLMRGRGYEQYF
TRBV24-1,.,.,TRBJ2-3,TGTGCCACCAGTGATTTGGCTGGGCCGCAGTATTTT,CATSDLAGPQYF
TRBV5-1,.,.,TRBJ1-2,TGCGCCAGCAGCTTGGTGGGGGCGAACTATGGCTACACCTTC,CASSLVGANYGYTF
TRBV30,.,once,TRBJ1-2,TGTGCCTGTAACGCAGGCGCGCTTGTTGGCTACACCTTC,CACNAGALVGYTF
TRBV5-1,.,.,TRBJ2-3,TGCGCCAGCAGCTTGGTGGGCAGCACAGATACGCAGTATTTT,CASSLVGSTDTQYF
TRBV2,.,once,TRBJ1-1,TGTGCCAGCAGTGAAACAGTACTCACTGAAGCTTTCTTT,CASSETVLTEAFF
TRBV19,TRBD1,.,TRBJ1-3,TGTGCCAGTAGCCGGACAGGGGATTCTGGAAACACCATATATTTT,CASSRTGDSGNTIYF
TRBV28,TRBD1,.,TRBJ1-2,TGTGCCAGCCGGCCAGGGGGCGCAGCCTATGGCTACACCTTC,CASRPGGAAYGYTF
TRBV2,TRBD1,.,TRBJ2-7,TGTGCCAGCAGTGCCGGACAGGGGAGGTACGAGCAGTACTTC,CASSAGQGRYEQYF
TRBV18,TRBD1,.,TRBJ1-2,TGTGCCAGCTCACCTTCGGGACAGGGGACTGGAGTGAGTGGCTACACCTTC,CASSPSGQGTGVSGYTF
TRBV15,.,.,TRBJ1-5,TGTGCCACCAGCAGAGTCGGCGGGGGAATTCAGCCCCAGCATTTT,CATSRVGGGIQPQHF
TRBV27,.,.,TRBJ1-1,TGTGCCAGCAGTTTAGTCCTGCAGACTGAAGCTTTCTTT,CASSLVLQTEAFF
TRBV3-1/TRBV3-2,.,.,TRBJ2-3,TGTGCCAGCAGCCAAGCTTCTAGTTTAGCTGATACGCAGTATTTT,CASSQASSLADTQYF
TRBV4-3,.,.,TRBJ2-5,TGCGCCAGCAGCCCCGGTGGGGGGGCCTTAAGAGAGACCCAGTACTTC,CASSPGGGALRETQYF
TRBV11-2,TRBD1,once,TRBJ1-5,TGTGCCAGCAGCCCAAGGGGGCAGTTACAAGATGCCCAGCATTTT,CASSPRGQLQDAQHF
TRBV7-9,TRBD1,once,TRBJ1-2,TGTGCCAGCAGCACGGACAGGGGGCGTTTAGGAGGCTACACCTTC,CASSTDRGRLGGYTF
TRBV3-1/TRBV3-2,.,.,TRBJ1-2,TGTGCCAGCAGCCAAGTCGACAGCTTCTATGGCTACACCTTC,CASSQVDSFYGYTF
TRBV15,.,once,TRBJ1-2,TGTGCCACCAGCAGAGATAAGGGGGTTGTCTCTATTGGCGCCTATAACTATGGCTACACCTTC,CATSRDKGVVSIGAYNYGYTF
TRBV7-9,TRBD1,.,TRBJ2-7,TGTGCCAGCAGCTTATTATTCGACAGGGTTTACTACGAGCAGTACTTC,CASSLLFDRVYYEQYF
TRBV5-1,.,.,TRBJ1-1,TGCGCCAGCAGCTTGGAACAGGGTAACACTGAAGCTTTCTTT,CASSLEQGNTEAFF
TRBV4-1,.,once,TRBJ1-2,TGCGCCAGCAGCCAACCTAACGGGGGGCGCATCTATGGCTACACCTTC,CASSQPNGGRIYGYTF
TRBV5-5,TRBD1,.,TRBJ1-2,TGTGCCAGCAGCCTGGGGGACAGCTCTAACTATGGCTACACCTTC,CASSLGDSSNYGYTF
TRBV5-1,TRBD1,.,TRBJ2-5,TGCGCCAGCGCAGGGGGCGACTTGGAGACCCAGTACTTC,CASAGGDLETQYF
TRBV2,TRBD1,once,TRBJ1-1,TGTGCCAGCAGGTACAGGGGTTCAAACACTGAAGCTTTCTTT,CASRYRGSNTEAFF
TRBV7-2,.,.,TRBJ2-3,TGTGCCAGCAGCTGGGGGGGCAACACAGATACGCAGTATTTT,CASSWGGNTDTQYF
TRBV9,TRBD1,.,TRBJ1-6,TGTGCCAGCAGCGTAGTGACAGGGGCTGGGTCACCCCTCCACTTT,CASSVVTGAGSPLHF